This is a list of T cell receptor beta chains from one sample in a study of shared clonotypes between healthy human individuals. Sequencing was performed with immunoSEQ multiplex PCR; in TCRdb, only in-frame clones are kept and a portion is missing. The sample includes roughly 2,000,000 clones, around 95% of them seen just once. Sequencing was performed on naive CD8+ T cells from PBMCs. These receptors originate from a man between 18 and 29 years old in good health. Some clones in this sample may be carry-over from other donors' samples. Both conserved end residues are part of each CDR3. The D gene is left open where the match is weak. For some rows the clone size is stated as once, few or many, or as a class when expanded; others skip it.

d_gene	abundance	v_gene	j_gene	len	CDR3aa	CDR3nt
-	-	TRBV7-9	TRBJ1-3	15	CASSQSRGPGNTIYF	TGTGCCAGCAGCCAGTCGAGGGGCCCAGGAAACACCATATATTTT
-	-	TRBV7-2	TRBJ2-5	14	CASSPDSFQETQYF	TGTGCCAGCAGCCCGGACAGCTTCCAAGAGACCCAGTACTTC
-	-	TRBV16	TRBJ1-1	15	CASSQSGSLSTEAFF	TGTGCCAGCAGCCAATCGGGCAGTCTAAGCACTGAAGCTTTCTTT
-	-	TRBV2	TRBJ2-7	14	CASSEYRVTYEQYF	TGTGCCAGCAGTGAGTACAGGGTAACCTACGAGCAGTACTTC
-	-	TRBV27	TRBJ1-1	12	CASSLFGQEAFF	TGTGCCAGCAGTTTATTCGGCCAGGAAGCTTTCTTT
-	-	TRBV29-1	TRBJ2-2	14	CSAVRTSGPGELFF	TGCAGCGCCGTACGGACCTCCGGCCCCGGGGAGCTGTTTTTT
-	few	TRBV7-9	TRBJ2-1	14	CASSLGGLYNEQFF	TGTGCCAGCAGCTTAGGGGGACTTTACAATGAGCAGTTCTTC
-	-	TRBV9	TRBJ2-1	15	CASSVSGLSYNEQFF	TGTGCCAGCAGCGTCAGTGGCCTCTCCTACAATGAGCAGTTCTTC
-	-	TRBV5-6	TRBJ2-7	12	CASSLGAWGQYF	TGTGCCAGCAGCTTGGGCGCCTGGGGGCAGTACTTC
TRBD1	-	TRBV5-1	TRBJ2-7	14	CASWGQGESYEQYF	TGCGCCAGCTGGGGACAGGGGGAATCCTACGAGCAGTACTTC
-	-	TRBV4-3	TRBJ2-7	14	CASSPGIGAYEQYF	TGCGCCAGCAGCCCCGGGATCGGCGCCTACGAGCAGTACTTC
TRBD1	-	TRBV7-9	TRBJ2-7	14	CASSPAGQGYEQYF	TGTGCCAGCAGCCCCGCGGGACAGGGCTACGAGCAGTACTTC
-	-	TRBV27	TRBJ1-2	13	CASSSGQTYGYTF	TGTGCCAGCAGTTCCGGACAGACGTATGGCTACACCTTC
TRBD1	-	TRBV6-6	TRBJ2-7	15	CASSEPGQGAYEQYF	TGTGCCAGCAGCGAGCCGGGACAGGGGGCCTACGAGCAGTACTTC
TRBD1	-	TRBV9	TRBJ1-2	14	CASSGDRGDYGYTF	TGTGCCAGCAGCGGAGACAGGGGAGACTATGGCTACACCTTC
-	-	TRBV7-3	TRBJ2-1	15	CASSLGAGLYNEQFF	TGTGCCAGCAGCTTAGGAGCGGGTCTCTACAATGAGCAGTTCTTC
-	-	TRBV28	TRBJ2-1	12	CASSLGRGEQFF	TGTGCCAGCAGTTTAGGGCGTGGGGAGCAGTTCTTC
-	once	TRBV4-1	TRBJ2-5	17	CASSQDLTRQYQETQYF	TGCGCCAGCAGCCAAGATCTGACGCGCCAGTACCAAGAGACCCAGTACTTC
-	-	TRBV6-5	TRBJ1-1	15	CASSSYRSADTEAFF	TGTGCCAGCAGTTCGTACAGGTCCGCGGACACTGAAGCTTTCTTT
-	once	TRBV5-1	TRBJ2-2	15	CASCSRDTYTGELFF	TGCGCCAGCTGTTCCCGGGACACCTACACCGGGGAGCTGTTTTTT
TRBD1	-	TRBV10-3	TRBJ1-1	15	CAISELQGADTEAFF	TGTGCCATCAGTGAGTTGCAGGGGGCGGACACTGAAGCTTTCTTT
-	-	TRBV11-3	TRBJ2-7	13	CASSRRPGYEQYF	TGTGCCAGCAGCCGACGACCGGGCTACGAGCAGTACTTC
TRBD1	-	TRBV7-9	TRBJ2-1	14	CASRPGQGNNEQFF	TGTGCCAGCAGACCCGGACAGGGTAACAATGAGCAGTTCTTC
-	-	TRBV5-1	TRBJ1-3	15	CASSPGVSLGNTIYF	TGCGCCAGCAGCCCAGGGGTCTCCCTTGGAAACACCATATATTTT
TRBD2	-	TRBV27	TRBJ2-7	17	CASSPVSSGALTYEQYF	TGTGCCAGCAGTCCGGTCAGTAGCGGGGCGTTAACCTACGAGCAGTACTTC
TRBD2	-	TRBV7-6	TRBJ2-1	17	CASIAGLAGVGYNEQFF	TGTGCCAGCATCGCGGGACTAGCGGGAGTAGGGTACAATGAGCAGTTCTTC
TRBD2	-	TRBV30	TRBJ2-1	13	CAWERGGYNEQFF	TGTGCCTGGGAGCGGGGGGGTTACAATGAGCAGTTCTTC
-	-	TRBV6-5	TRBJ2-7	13	CASRTTGVYEQYF	TGTGCCAGCAGAACAACGGGGGTCTACGAGCAGTACTTC
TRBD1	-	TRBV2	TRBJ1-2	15	CASSEYGTAYYGYTF	TGTGCCAGCAGTGAATACGGGACAGCATATTATGGCTACACCTTC
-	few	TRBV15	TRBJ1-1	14	CATSRDRGSGVAFF	TGTGCCACCAGCAGAGATCGAGGCAGTGGTGTAGCTTTCTTT
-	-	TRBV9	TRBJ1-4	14	CASSQRSKDEKLFF	TGTGCCAGCAGCCAACGGAGCAAGGATGAAAAACTGTTTTTT